This T cell receptor (beta chain) stems from a study of CXCR3-negative and CXCR3-positive naive CD8 T cells. Study-level findings and limits: Naive subsets did not differ in surface CD5, and the authors estimated TCR strength using properties of the TRB CDR3. For memory CD8+ cells diversity was much lower, but both naive subsets had comparably high diversity. CXCR3-positive naive cells carried more hydrophobic TRB CDR3s than CXCR3-negative ones. Memory cells diverged, while naive CXCR3-positive and CXCR3-negative cells had similar TRBV-TRBJ usage.

Of note for this clonotype: No antigen is known for it.

Naive CD8+ T cells had a CD45RO-CCR7+CD27+CD95- phenotype. In preparing the TRB cDNA libraries, 5' RACE with UMI labels was used. TCRdb reprocessed the 5' RACE reads, keeping one entry per CDR3 protein, no DNA. This repertoire includes around 120,000 distinct CDR3 sequences. The sample comprised naive CXCR3+ CD8+ T cells from blood. The subset here: CD45RO-CCR7+CD27+CD95- naive CD8+ T cells expressing CXCR3 (TNR3+). The source of this sequence is a human donor in good health. Some clones in this sample may be carry-over from other donors' samples.

CDR3 amino acids: CASSLGLAVSTEAFF. The chain recombines TRBV5-1 with TRBJ1-1. From germline, CDR1 is SGHRS and CDR2 YFSETQ. This CDR3 contains 15 residues.